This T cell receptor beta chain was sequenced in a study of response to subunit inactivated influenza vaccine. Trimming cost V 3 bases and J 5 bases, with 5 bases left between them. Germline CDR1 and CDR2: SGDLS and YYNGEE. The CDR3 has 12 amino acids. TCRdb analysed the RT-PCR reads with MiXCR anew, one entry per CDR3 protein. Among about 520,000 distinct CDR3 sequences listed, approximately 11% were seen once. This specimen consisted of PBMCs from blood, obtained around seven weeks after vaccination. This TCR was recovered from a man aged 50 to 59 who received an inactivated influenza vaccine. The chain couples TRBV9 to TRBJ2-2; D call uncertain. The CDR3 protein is CASSESTGELFF. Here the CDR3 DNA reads TGTGCCAGCAGCGAGAGTACCGGGGAGCTGTTTTTT.